This T cell receptor (beta chain) is from a study of cytomegalovirus exposure and HLA in healthy donors. The wider study: Among the approximately 400 donors who were genotyped, approximately 76% fell in the genetic ancestry cluster that is associated with self-reported Caucasian donors. Study conclusions and caveats: Rates of TCR association differed by HLA locus in a later analysis, with DRB1 highest and HLA-C lowest.

Looked up from germline, CDR1 is SGHTA and CDR2 is FQGTGA. The CDR3 consists of 16 residues. The trim removed 5 bases at V and 5 bases at J, leaving 11 bases unmatched. With 60 Vbeta and 13 Jbeta primers, the PCR was carried out. Here immunoSEQ multiplex PCR was the method, and the copy in TCRdb shows in-frame clones only, minus some. The sample includes 95,000 to 150,000 clones, about 74% of them seen just once. Concerning this clone itself: What it binds is not known.

This TCR derives from a woman in her thirties or forties in good health and CMV-seropositive. The chain links TRBV7-3 to TRBJ2-3; 9 positions agree with TRBD2. Sequenced: PBMCs. The CDR3 spells CASSELGGGAEDTQYF. The CDR3 DNA reads TGTGCCAGCAGCGAACTGGGCGGGGGGGCCGAAGATACGCAGTATTTT.